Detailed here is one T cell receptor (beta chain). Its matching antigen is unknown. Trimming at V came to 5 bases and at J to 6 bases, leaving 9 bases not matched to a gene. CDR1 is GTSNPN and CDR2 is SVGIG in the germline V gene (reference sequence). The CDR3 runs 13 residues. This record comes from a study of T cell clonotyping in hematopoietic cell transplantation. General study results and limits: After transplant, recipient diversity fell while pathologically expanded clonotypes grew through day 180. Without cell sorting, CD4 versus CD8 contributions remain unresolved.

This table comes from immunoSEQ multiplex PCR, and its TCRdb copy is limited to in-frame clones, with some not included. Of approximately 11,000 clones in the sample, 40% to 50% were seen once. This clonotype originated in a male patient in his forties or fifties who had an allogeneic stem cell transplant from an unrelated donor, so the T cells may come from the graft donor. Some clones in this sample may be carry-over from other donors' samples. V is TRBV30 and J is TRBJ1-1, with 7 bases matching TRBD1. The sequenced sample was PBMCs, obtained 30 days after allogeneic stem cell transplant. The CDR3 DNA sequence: TGTGCCTGGCAGACAGGGTACAAGGCTGAAGCTTTCTTT. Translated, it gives CAWQTGYKAEAFF. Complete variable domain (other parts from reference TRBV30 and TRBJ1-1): SQTIHQWPATLVQPVGSPLSLECTVEGTSNPNLYWYRQAAGRGLQLLFYSVGIGQISSEVPQNLSASRPQDRQFILSSKKLLLSDSGFYLCAWQTGYKAEAFFGQGTRLTVV.